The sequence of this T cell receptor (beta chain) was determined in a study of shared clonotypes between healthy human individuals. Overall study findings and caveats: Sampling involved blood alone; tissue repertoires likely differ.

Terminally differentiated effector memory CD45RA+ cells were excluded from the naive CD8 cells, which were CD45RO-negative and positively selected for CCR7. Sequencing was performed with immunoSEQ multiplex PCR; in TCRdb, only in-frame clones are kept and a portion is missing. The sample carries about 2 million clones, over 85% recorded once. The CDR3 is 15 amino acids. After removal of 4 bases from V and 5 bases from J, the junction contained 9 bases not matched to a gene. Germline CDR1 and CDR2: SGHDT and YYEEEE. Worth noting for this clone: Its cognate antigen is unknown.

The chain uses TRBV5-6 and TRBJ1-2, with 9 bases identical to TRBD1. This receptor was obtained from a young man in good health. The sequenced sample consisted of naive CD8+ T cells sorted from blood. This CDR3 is CASSTLTGGIYGYTF. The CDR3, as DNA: TGTGCCAGCAGCACCCTGACAGGGGGGATTTATGGCTACACCTTC.